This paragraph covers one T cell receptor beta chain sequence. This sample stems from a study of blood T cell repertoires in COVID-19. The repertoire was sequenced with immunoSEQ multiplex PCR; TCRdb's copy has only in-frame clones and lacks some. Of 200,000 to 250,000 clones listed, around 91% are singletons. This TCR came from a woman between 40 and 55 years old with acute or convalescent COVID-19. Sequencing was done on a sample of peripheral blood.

CDR3 DNA sequence: TGTGCCAGCAGCTTGGACAGGGGGGCATACTACACCTTC. Translating it yields CASSLDRGAYYTF. This rearrangement joins TRBV5-4 to TRBJ1-2; 8 bases line up with TRBD1. Germline V gives CDR1 SGHNT, CDR2 YYREEE (reference sequence). The CDR3 has 13 amino acids. The V gene end was trimmed by 0 bases and the J gene end by 10 bases; junction bases not matched to a gene: 5.